These T cell receptor beta chains were read from a single sample in a study of T cell responses to AZD1222 COVID-19 vaccine. This table comes from immunoSEQ multiplex PCR, and its TCRdb copy is limited to in-frame clones, with some not included. Here the sample spans about 100,000 clones, 88% being singletons. The sample consisted of peripheral blood, taken on day 0 of AZD1222 vaccination. The source of these receptors is an adult in good health. Both conserved end residues are part of each CDR3.

J gene	V gene	CDR3 protein
TRBJ2-7	TRBV5-4	CASTVPGQGREYF
TRBJ1-5	TRBV19	CASSKGGDLILFNQPQHF
TRBJ2-1	TRBV10-3	CAISDELSPTNEQFF
TRBJ1-5	TRBV9	CASSVTGVGQPQHF
TRBJ1-1	TRBV10-3	CAIKTTGPGGTEAFF
TRBJ2-1	TRBV19	CASRPVGGDNEQFF
TRBJ1-2	TRBV5-1	CASSLPRGEGYTF
TRBJ1-2	TRBV9	CASSVADRGRYGYTF
TRBJ2-1	TRBV4-3	CASSQWSLGGGVNSYNEQFF
TRBJ2-7	TRBV7-9	CASSSHSLGSTEQYF
TRBJ2-5	TRBV6-2/TRBV6-3	CASSYGASGTLQETQYF
TRBJ2-1	TRBV12-5	CASGSGLAGLNEQFF
TRBJ1-1	TRBV30	CAWKGQETEAFF
TRBJ1-1	TRBV19	CASSIYSSMNTEAFF
TRBJ2-7	TRBV27	CASSKGLAGAEYF
TRBJ1-3	TRBV19	CASSISGNTIYF
TRBJ2-1	TRBV9	CASSVGSGRALRLSYNEQFF
TRBJ1-1	TRBV5-6	CASSPPRRNTEAFF
TRBJ1-3	TRBV7-2	CASSTDRAGNTIYF
TRBJ1-3	TRBV30	CAWSASGLRRGNTIYF
TRBJ1-5	TRBV27	CASREGRLSNQPQHF
TRBJ1-5	TRBV27	CASSLYIREPQHF
TRBJ1-1	TRBV18	CASSPGTGAMNTEAFF
TRBJ1-1	TRBV7-2	CASRGRADHTEAFF
TRBJ1-2	TRBV6-2/TRBV6-3	CASSQQILYGYTF
TRBJ1-1	TRBV5-8	CATHWGMNTEAFF